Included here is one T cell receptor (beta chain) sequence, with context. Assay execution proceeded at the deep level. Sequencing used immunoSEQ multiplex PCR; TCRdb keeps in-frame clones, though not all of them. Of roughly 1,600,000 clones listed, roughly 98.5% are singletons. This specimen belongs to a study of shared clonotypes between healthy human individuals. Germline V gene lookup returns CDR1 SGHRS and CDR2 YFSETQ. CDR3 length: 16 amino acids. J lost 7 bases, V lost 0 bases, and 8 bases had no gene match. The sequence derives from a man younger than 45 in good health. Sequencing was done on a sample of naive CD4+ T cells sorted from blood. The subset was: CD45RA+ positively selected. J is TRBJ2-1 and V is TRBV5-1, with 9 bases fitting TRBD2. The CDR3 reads CASSLAGSGGLNEQFF. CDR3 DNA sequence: TGCGCCAGCAGCTTGGCAGGTAGCGGGGGCCTTAATGAGCAGTTCTTC.